This T cell receptor (beta chain) originates from a study of cytotoxic CD8 clonotypes in ibrutinib-treated CLL (dated by TCRdb to the early 2020s). Study-wide context: The cohort had over ten relapsed/refractory and 15 treatment-naive patients; about 17 were IGHV unmutated. Partial responses were observed in approximately 24 patients and complete responses in 2; after a median follow-up of 68 months, remission was maintained in roughly 14 patients and progression was observed in approximately 12. Samples at response were collected after a median of roughly 13 months of treatment, with a range of 6 to 36 months. On average, each sample yielded around 230,000 productive templates and 85,000 to 95,000 productive rearrangements. Of the 90 or so participants in the trial, about 26 had longitudinal samples available. Cryopreserved peripheral blood mononuclear cells were obtained prior to treatment, at the time of response, and at either disease progression or sustained remission. Every remission and progressive disease sample was obtained while ibrutinib was still being received by the patients.

Each clonotype received, on average, 10x coverage in deep resolution sequencing performed on a MiSeq, where the target depth lay between 1 in 1 million and 1 in 200,000 T cells. TCR beta libraries were generated with the immunoSEQ hsTCRB Kit. The study's processing was this. The data were analyzed with ImmunoSEQ Analyzer and ImmunoSEQ Data Assistant, and V, D and J gene assignments followed IMGT definitions. Clonality, which ranges from 0 to 1, was calculated by subtracting the normalized Shannon entropy of productive rearrangement frequencies from one. Public clonotype analysis was restricted to overrepresented clonotypes comprising at least 0.05% of each patient's repertoire. About a dozen repertoires from age-matched healthy donors, obtained from immuneACCESS, served as clonality controls. Held by TCRdb, this immuneACCESS table contains in-frame sequences only and omits some clones. Under half of the omission traces to an unresolved V gene where checked; the cause of the rest is unknown. For V, J and clone size, that table is used; D and trimming come from the DNA. The sample contains 330,000 or so clones, 60% to 80% of them found a single time. The leading ten clones occupy roughly 6.3% of the sample.

For this clone: There is no known antigen for this receptor. No base qualities exist here, and no much larger clone lies one base off it.

V and J are truncated by 2 bases and 4 bases respectively, leaving an intervening sequence of 12 bases. The germline V gene supplies CDR1 SQVTM and CDR2 ANQGSEA. The CDR3, from cysteine to phenylalanine, totals 13 residues. The CDR3 DNA has 39 bases and is translated from base 1. For TCR beta library preparation, roughly 2 micrograms of genomic DNA were extracted from the cryopreserved PBMCs. Longitudinal blood samples from CLL patients on ibrutinib monotherapy were analyzed using high-throughput TCR beta sequencing. The patients took part in an open-label, single-center phase 2 trial of ibrutinib monotherapy. General findings and caveats noted by the study authors: Clonality rose at ibrutinib response, remained stable during sustained remission, and dropped back toward baseline at progression. Sampling times were not matched between sustained-remission and progressing patients, and lymph node repertoires were not studied. Public clonotypes were rare and either contracted or stayed stable during treatment, and the rise in clonality at ibrutinib response reflected the expansion of private clonotypes. At baseline, clonality was higher than in age-matched healthy donors and showed a strong correlation with circulating CD8+ T-cell counts.

The V and J segments used are TRBV29-1 and TRBJ2-7; matching of 5 bases hints at TRBD1 as the D gene. This clonotype originated in a human donor with chronic lymphocytic leukemia. The material was PBMCs, obtained after 36 months of ibrutinib treatment. DNA sequence: TGCAGCGTTGAACAGGGCCCACCTTACGAGCAGTACTTC. The translation is CSVEQGPPYEQYF.